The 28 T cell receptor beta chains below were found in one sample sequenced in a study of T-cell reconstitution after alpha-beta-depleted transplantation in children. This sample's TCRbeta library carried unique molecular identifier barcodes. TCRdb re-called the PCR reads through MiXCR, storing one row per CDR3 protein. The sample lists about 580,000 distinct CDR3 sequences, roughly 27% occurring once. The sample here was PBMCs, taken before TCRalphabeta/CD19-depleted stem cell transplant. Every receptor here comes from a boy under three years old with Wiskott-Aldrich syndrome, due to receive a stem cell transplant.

Written as DNA, the CDR3 is TGTGCCAGCAGCCTTAGCGGGGACAAAAACATTCAGTACTTC. This sequence encodes CASSLSGDKNIQYF. The chain uses TRBV28 and TRBJ2-4, with 8 bases fitting TRBD2. CDR3 length equals 14 residues. V trimming: 6 bases; J trimming: 3 bases; junction bases outside the gene matches: 4. Germline CDR1 and CDR2: MDHEN and SYDVKM.

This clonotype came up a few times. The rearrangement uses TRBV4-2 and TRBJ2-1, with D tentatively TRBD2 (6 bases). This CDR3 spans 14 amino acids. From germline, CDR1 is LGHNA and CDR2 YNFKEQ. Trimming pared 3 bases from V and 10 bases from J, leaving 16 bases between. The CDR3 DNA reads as TGTGCCAGCAGCCAGCCCCTTAACCTAGCGGAGCAGTTCTTC. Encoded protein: CASSQPLNLAEQFF.

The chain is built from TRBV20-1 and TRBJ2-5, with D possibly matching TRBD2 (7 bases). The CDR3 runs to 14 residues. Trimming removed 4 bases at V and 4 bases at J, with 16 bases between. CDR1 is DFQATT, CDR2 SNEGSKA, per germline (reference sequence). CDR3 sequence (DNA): TGCAGTGCTATCGGGAGGAGGGGGGTAGAGACCCAGTACTTC. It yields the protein CSAIGRRGVETQYF.

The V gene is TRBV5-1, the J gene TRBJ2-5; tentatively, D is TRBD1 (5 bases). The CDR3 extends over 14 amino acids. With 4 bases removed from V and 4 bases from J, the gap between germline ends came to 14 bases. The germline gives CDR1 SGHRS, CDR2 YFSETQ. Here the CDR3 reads CASSNQGIGETQYF. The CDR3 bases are TGCGCCAGCAGCAATCAGGGTATTGGAGAGACCCAGTACTTC.

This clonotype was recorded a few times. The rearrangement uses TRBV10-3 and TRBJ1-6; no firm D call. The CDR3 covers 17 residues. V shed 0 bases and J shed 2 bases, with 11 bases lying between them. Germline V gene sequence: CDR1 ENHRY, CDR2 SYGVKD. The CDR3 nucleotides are TGTGCCATCAGTGAGTCAGGGCTAGGTCCCTATAATTCACCCCTCCACTTT. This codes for CAISESGLGPYNSPLHF.

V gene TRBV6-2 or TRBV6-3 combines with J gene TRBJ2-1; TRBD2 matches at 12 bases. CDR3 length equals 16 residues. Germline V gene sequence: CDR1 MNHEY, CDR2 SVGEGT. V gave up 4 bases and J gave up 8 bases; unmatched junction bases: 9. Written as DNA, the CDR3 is TGTGCCAGCAGTTCGCCCGCTAGCGGGAGGGTGCATGAGCAGTTCTTC. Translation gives CASSSPASGRVHEQFF.

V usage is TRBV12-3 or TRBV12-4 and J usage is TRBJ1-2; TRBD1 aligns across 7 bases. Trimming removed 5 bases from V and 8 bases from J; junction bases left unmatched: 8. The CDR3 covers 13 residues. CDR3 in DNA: TGTGCCAGCAGTCCCCGACAGGGAACGGGCTACACCTTC. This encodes CASSPRQGTGYTF.

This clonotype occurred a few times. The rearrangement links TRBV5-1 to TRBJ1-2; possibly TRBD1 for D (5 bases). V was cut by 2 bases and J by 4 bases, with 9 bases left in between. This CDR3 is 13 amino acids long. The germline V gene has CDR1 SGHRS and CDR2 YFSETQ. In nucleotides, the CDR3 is TGCGCCAGCAGCTTAGCACAGGCCTATGGCTACACCTTC. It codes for CASSLAQAYGYTF.

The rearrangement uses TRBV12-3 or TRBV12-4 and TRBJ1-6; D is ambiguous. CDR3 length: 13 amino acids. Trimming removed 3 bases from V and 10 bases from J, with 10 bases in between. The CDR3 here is CASSLIEESPLHF. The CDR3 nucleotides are TGTGCCAGCAGTTTGATCGAGGAATCACCCCTCCACTTT.

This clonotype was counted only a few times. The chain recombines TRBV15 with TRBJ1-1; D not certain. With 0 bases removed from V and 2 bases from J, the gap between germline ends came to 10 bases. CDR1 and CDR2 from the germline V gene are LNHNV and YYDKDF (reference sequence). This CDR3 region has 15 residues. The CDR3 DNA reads TGTGCCACCAGCAGAGATCCTAGGCCTAACACTGAAGCTTTCTTT. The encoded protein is CATSRDPRPNTEAFF.

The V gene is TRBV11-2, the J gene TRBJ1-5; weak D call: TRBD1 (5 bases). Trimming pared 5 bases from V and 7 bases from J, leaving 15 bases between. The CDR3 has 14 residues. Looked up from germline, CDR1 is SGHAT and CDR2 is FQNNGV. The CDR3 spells CASSLSDAGQPQHF. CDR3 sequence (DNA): TGTGCCAGCAGCCTCTCGGACGCAGGGCAGCCCCAGCATTTT.

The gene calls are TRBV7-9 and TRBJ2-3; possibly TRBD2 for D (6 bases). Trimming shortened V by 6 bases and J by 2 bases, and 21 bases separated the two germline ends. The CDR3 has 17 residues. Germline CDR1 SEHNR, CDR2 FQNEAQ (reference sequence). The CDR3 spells CASRKRRGKASTDTQYF. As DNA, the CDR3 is TGTGCCAGCAGAAAAAGGAGGGGAAAAGCCTCCACAGATACGCAGTATTTT.

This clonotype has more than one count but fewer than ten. The DNA for the CDR3 is TGTGCCAGCAGTTTGGCGCAGGGTAAAGGCTACGAGCAGTACTTC. Translated: CASSLAQGKGYEQYF. V gene TRBV12-3 or TRBV12-4 combines with J gene TRBJ2-7, with D maybe TRBD1 (5 bases). This CDR3 has 15 residues. Trimming shortened V by 3 bases and J by 3 bases, and 15 bases separated the two germline ends.

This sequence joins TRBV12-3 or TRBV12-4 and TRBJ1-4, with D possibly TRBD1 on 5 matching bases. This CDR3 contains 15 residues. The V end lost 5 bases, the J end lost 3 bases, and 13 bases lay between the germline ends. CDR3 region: CASSLRQSPNEKLFF. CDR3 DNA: TGTGCCAGCAGTCTTCGACAGAGCCCTAATGAAAAACTGTTTTTT.

CDR3 sequence (DNA): TGTGCCAGCAGCGCATATTGGGCTAGCGGTCCGAGGACCGGGGAGCTGTTTTTT. Its translation: CASSAYWASGPRTGELFF. V gene TRBV9 combines with J gene TRBJ2-2; 7 bases map to TRBD2. This CDR3 is 18 amino acids long. From germline, CDR1 is SGDLS and CDR2 YYNGEE. V shed 3 bases and J 5 bases; nucleotides not matched to a gene: 16.

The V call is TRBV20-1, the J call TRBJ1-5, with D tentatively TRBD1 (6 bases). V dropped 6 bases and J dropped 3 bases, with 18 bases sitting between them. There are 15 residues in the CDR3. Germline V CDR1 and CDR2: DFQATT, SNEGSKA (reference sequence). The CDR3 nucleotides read TGCAGTGCGCACAAGCCCGGGGGGCACAATCAGCCCCAGCATTTT. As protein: CSAHKPGGHNQPQHF.

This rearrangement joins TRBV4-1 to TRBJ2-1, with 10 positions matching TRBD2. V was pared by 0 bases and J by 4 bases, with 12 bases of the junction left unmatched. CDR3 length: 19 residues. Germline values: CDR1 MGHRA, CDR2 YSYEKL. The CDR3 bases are TGCGCCAGCAGCCAAGATTTGGGGCTACTAGCGGGAAAATACAATGAGCAGTTCTTC. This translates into CASSQDLGLLAGKYNEQFF.

As DNA, the CDR3 is TGTGCCAGTAGTAGACCGGGACTAGCGGGAGGGCCGGACACCGGGGAGCTGTTTTTT. Its protein product is CASSRPGLAGGPDTGELFF. The chain recombines TRBV19 with TRBJ2-2; 16 nucleotides match TRBD2. V trimming: 4 bases; J trimming: 3 bases; junction bases outside the gene matches: 8. Germline V gene sequence: CDR1 LNHDA, CDR2 SQIVND (reference sequence). The CDR3 has 19 residues.

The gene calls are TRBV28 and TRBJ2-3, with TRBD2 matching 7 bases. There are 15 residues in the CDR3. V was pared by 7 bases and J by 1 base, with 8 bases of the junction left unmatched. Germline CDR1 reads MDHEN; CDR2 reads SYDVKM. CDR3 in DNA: TGTGCCAGCACCTCGCCCCGGGAGGGCACAGATACGCAGTATTTT. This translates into CASTSPREGTDTQYF.

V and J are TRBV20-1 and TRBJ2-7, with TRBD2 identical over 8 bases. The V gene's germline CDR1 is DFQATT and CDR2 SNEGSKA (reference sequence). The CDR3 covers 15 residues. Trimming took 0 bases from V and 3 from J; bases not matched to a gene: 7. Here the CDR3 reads CSARDLSGSLYEQYF. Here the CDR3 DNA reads TGCAGTGCTAGAGATTTAAGCGGGAGTCTCTACGAGCAGTACTTC.

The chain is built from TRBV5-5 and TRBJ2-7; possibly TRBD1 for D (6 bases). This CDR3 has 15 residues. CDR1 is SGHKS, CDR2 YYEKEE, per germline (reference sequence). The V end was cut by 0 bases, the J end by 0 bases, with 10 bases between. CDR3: CASSLANRASYEQYF. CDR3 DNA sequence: TGTGCCAGCAGCTTGGCGAACAGGGCCTCCTACGAGCAGTACTTC.

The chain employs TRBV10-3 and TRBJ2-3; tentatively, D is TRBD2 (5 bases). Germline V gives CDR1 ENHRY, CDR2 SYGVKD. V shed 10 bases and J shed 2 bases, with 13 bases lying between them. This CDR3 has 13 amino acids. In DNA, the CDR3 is TGTGCCACCAGCGGCGGTCCCACAGATACGCAGTATTTT. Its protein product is CATSGGPTDTQYF.

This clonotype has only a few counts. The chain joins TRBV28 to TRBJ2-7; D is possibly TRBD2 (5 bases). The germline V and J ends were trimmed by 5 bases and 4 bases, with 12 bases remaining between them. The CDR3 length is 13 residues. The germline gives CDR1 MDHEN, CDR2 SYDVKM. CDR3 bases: TGTGCCAGCAGTATAGCGTTACCTTACGAGCAGTACTTC. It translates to CASSIALPYEQYF.

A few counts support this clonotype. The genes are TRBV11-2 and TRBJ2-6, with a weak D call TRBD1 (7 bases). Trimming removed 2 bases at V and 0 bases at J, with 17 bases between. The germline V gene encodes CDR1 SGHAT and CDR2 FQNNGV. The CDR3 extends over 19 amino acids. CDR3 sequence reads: CASSLRRGHTISGANVLTF. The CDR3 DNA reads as TGTGCCAGCAGCTTAAGGAGGGGGCATACAATCTCTGGGGCCAACGTCCTGACTTTC.

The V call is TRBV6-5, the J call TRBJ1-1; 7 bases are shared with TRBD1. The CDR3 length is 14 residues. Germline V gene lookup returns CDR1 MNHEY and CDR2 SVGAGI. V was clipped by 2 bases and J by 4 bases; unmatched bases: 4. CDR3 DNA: TGTGCCAGCAGTTACGGGCAGGGGGGCACTGAAGCTTTCTTT. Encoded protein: CASSYGQGGTEAFF.

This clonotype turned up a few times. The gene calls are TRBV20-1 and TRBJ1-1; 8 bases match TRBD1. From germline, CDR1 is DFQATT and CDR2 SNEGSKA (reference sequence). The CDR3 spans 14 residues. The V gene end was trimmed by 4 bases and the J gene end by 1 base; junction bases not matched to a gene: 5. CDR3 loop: CSAKAGTGNTEAFF. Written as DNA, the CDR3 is TGCAGTGCTAAAGCCGGGACAGGGAACACTGAAGCTTTCTTT.

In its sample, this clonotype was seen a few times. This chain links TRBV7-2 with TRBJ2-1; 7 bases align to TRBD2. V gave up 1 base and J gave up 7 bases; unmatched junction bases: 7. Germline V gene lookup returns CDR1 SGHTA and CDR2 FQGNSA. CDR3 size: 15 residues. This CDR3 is CASSLVWFSGNEQFF. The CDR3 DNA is TGTGCCAGCAGCTTAGTCTGGTTTAGCGGGAATGAGCAGTTCTTC.

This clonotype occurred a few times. CDR3 residues: CASSLDSANTEAFF. In nucleotides, the CDR3 is TGCGCCAGCAGCTTGGACAGTGCGAACACTGAAGCTTTCTTT. V is TRBV5-1 and J is TRBJ1-1; D unresolved. This CDR3 is 14 amino acids long. Germline lookup yields CDR1 SGHRS and CDR2 YFSETQ. Trimming took off 0 bases at V and 1 base at J, with 7 bases between the two ends.